This T cell receptor beta chain is drawn from a study of blood T cell repertoires in COVID-19. Assay: immunoSEQ multiplex PCR; the TCRdb copy retains only in-frame clones and omits some. Of about 240,000 clones in the sample, roughly 85% were seen once. The sequencing sample was made of peripheral blood. The source of this sequence is a man aged 50 to 59 with COVID-19, enrolled during active disease.

Here the CDR3 reads CASSPGGSGYTF. Here the CDR3 DNA reads TGTGCCAGTAGTCCTGGAGGGTCCGGCTACACCTTC. The rearrangement uses TRBV19 and TRBJ1-2; D remains unclear. Per germline, CDR1 LNHDA and CDR2 SQIVND (reference sequence). Trimming stripped 5 bases from V and 8 bases from J, with 12 bases between. This CDR3 has 12 residues.